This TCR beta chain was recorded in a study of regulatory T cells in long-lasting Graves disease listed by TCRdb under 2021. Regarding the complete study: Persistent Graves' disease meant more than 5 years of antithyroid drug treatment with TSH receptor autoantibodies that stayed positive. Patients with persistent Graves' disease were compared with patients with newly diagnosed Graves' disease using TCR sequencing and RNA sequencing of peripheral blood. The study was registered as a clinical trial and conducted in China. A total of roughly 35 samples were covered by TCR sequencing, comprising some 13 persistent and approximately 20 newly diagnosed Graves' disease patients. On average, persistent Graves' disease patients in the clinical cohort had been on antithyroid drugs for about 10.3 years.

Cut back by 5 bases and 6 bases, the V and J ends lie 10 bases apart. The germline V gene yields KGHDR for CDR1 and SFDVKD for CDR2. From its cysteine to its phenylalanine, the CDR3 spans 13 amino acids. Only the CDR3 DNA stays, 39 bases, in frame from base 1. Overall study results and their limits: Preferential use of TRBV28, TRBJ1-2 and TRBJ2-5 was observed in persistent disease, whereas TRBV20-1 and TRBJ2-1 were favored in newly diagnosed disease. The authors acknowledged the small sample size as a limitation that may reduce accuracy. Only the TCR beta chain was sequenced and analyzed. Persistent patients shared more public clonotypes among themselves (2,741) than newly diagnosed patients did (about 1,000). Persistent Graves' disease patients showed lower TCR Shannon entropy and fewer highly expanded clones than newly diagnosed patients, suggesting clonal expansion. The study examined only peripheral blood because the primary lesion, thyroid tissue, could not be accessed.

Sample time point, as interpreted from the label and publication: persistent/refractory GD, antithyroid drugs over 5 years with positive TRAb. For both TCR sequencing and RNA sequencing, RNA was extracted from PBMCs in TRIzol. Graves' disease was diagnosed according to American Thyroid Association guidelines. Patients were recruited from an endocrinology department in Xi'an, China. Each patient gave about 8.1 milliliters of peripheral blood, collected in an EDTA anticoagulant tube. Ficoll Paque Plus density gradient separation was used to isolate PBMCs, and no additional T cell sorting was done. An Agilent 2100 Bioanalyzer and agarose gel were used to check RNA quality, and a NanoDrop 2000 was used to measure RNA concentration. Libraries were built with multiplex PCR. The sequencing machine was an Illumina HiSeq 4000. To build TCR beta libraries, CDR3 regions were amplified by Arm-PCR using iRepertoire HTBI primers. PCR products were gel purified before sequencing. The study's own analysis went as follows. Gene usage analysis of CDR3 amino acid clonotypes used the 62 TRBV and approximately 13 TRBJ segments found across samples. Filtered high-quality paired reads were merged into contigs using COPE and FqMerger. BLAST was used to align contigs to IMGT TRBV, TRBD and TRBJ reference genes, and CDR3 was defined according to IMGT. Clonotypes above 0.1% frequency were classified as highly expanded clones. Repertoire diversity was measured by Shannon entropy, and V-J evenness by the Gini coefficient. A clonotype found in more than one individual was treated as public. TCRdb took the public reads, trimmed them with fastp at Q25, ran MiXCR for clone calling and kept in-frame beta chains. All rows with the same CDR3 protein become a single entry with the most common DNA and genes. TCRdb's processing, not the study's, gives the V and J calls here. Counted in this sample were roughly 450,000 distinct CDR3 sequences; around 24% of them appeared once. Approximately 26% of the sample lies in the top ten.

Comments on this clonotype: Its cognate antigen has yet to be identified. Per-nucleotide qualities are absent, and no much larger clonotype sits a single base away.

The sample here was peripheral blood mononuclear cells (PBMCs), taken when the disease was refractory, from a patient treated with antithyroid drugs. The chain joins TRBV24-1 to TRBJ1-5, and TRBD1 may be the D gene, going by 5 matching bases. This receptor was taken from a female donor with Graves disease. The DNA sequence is TGTGCCACCAGTGCCAGGGTAGGTCAGCCCCAGCATTTT. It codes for CATSARVGQPQHF.